This T cell receptor beta chain comes out of a study of blood T cells in healthy people across ages. This clonotype showed up just a few times. Then a second PCR, running roughly 7 to 11 cycles, was carried out with a sample-barcoded 5' primer and a J-beta primer mix. TCRdb fed the 5' RACE reads into MiXCR, producing one record per CDR3 protein. This table holds roughly 680,000 distinct CDR3 sequences, 45% to 50% found once. The TCR sequence derives from an older woman in good health. The specimen sequenced was blood.

CDR3: CASSSRTGRMSGANVLTF. For the CDR3, the DNA is TGTGCCAGCAGCTCGCGGACAGGGAGGATGTCTGGGGCCAACGTCCTGACTTTC. The chain employs TRBV7-9 and TRBJ2-6; TRBD1 matches at 8 bases. There are 18 residues in the CDR3. V lost 4 bases to trimming and J lost 1 base; unmatched junction nucleotides: 9. Germline CDR1 and CDR2: SEHNR and FQNEAQ (reference sequence).